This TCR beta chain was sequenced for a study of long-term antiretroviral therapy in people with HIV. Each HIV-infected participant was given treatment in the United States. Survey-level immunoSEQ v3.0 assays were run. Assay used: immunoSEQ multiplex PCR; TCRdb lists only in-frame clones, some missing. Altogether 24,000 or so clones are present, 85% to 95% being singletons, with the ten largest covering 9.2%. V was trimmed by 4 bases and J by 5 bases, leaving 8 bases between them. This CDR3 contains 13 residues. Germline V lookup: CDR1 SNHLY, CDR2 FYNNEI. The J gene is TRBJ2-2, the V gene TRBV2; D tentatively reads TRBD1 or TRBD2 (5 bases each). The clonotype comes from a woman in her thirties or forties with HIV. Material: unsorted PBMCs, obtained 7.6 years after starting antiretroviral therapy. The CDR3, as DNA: TGTGCCAGCAGTGCATGGGGGACCGGGGAGCTGTTTTTT. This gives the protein CASSAWGTGELFF.